A selection of T cell receptor beta chains follows, all from one sample in a study of shared clonotypes between healthy human individuals. Some clones are missing from TCRdb's copy, which holds only in-frame ones; the method was immunoSEQ multiplex PCR. The data contain about 2.4 million clones, around 90% of them singletons. The sample taken for sequencing was naive CD4+ T cells sorted from blood. Source of these receptors: a young man in good health. Each CDR3 is given with its conserved first and last residue. D genes are given only for firm matches. Clone size appears in some rows only: once, few, many, or a class for an expanded clone.

J gene: TRBJ2-5; D gene: .; V gene: TRBV7-9; clone size: once; CDR3 protein: CASSSRARRETQYF; CDR3 DNA: TGTGCCAGCAGCTCCCGGGCGAGGAGGGAGACCCAGTACTTC
J gene: TRBJ2-3; D gene: .; V gene: TRBV11-2; clone size: .; CDR3 protein: CASSLAGAVTDTQYF; CDR3 DNA: TGTGCCAGCAGCCTCGCGGGGGCAGTCACAGATACGCAGTATTTT
J gene: TRBJ1-5; D gene: .; V gene: TRBV30; clone size: .; CDR3 protein: CAWSERKDQPQHF; CDR3 DNA: TGTGCCTGGAGTGAAAGAAAGGATCAGCCCCAGCATTTT
J gene: TRBJ1-2; D gene: .; V gene: TRBV11-2; clone size: .; CDR3 protein: CASSFLDSYYGYTF; CDR3 DNA: TGTGCCAGCAGCTTTCTGGACAGCTACTATGGCTACACCTTC
J gene: TRBJ2-3; D gene: TRBD2; V gene: TRBV9; clone size: .; CDR3 protein: CASSFSGNQADTQYF; CDR3 DNA: TGTGCCAGCAGCTTTAGCGGGAATCAGGCAGATACGCAGTATTTT
J gene: TRBJ1-6; D gene: .; V gene: TRBV30; clone size: once; CDR3 protein: CAWKEQENSPLHF; CDR3 DNA: TGTGCCTGGAAGGAGCAGGAGAATTCACCCCTCCACTTT
J gene: TRBJ2-3; D gene: TRBD2; V gene: TRBV7-2; clone size: .; CDR3 protein: CASSETSGYTDTQYF; CDR3 DNA: TGTGCCAGCAGCGAGACTAGCGGCTACACAGATACGCAGTATTTT
J gene: TRBJ2-3; D gene: .; V gene: TRBV5-1; clone size: .; CDR3 protein: CASSLETPTDTQYF; CDR3 DNA: TGCGCCAGCAGCTTGGAAACTCCCACAGATACGCAGTATTTT
J gene: TRBJ2-3; D gene: .; V gene: TRBV5-4; clone size: .; CDR3 protein: CASSPGGRTSRDTQYF; CDR3 DNA: TGTGCCAGCAGCCCCGGAGGTCGGACCTCGAGGGATACGCAGTATTTT
J gene: TRBJ1-2; D gene: TRBD1; V gene: TRBV6-5; clone size: .; CDR3 protein: CASSYRARTGAGGYTF; CDR3 DNA: TGTGCCAGCAGTTATCGAGCTCGGACAGGGGCCGGAGGCTACACCTTC
J gene: TRBJ1-6; D gene: TRBD1; V gene: TRBV25-1; clone size: .; CDR3 protein: CASSLPGQTNSPLHF; CDR3 DNA: TGTGCCAGCAGTCTGCCGGGACAGACAAATTCACCCCTCCACTTT
J gene: TRBJ1-2; D gene: TRBD1; V gene: TRBV9; clone size: once; CDR3 protein: CASSTPGQGADYGYTF; CDR3 DNA: TGTGCCAGCAGCACCCCCGGACAGGGGGCGGACTATGGCTACACCTTC
J gene: TRBJ1-1; D gene: TRBD1; V gene: TRBV5-1; clone size: once; CDR3 protein: CASYHGQGGRNTEAFF; CDR3 DNA: TGCGCCAGCTACCACGGACAGGGGGGACGGAACACTGAAGCTTTCTTT
J gene: TRBJ1-2; D gene: .; V gene: TRBV14; clone size: .; CDR3 protein: CASSHSGGSYGYTF; CDR3 DNA: TGTGCCAGCAGCCACTCCGGGGGGAGCTATGGCTACACCTTC
J gene: TRBJ2-1; D gene: TRBD1; V gene: TRBV7-6; clone size: .; CDR3 protein: CASSHSGTGVNEQFF; CDR3 DNA: TGTGCCAGCAGCCATTCCGGGACAGGGGTTAATGAGCAGTTCTTC
J gene: TRBJ2-2; D gene: TRBD1; V gene: TRBV7-6; clone size: .; CDR3 protein: CASSSRLRDRPTNTGELFF; CDR3 DNA: TGTGCCAGCAGCTCCCGGCTACGGGACAGGCCAACGAACACCGGGGAGCTGTTTTTT
J gene: TRBJ2-7; D gene: .; V gene: TRBV5-1; clone size: .; CDR3 protein: CASSPEGWEEQYF; CDR3 DNA: TGCGCCAGCAGCCCCGAGGGGTGGGAAGAGCAGTACTTC